Given below is one TCR beta chain in context. What it recognizes is unknown. The data were taken from a study of cytomegalovirus exposure and HLA in healthy donors. Broader study findings: A link between a missense DCLRE1C variant and TCR beta V- and J-gene trimming emerged from a later analysis. The majority of CMV-associated TCR beta chains were reported as apparently HLA-restricted in a later analysis.

This CDR3 comprises 11 residues. The V and J ends lost 10 bases and 4 bases, in that order; junction bases with no gene match: 4. Germline lookup yields CDR1 ENHRY and CDR2 SYGVKD. With 60 Vbeta and 13 Jbeta primers, the PCR was carried out. Original analysis: Later work found about 80 million unique TCR beta chains, with roughly 11 million shared. TCRdb's table, derived via immunoSEQ multiplex PCR, lists solely in-frame clones and lacks some. That table gives V, J and clone size, and the DNA gave D and trimming. The sample lists 140,000 to 150,000 clones, about 80% occurring once. The material sequenced was PBMCs. The receptor comes from a man in his forties or fifties in good health and CMV-seronegative. The chain links TRBV10-3 to TRBJ2-7; TRBD1 matches 7 bases. This CDR3 is CATGTAYEQYF. The DNA for the CDR3 is TGTGCCACAGGGACAGCTTACGAGCAGTACTTC.